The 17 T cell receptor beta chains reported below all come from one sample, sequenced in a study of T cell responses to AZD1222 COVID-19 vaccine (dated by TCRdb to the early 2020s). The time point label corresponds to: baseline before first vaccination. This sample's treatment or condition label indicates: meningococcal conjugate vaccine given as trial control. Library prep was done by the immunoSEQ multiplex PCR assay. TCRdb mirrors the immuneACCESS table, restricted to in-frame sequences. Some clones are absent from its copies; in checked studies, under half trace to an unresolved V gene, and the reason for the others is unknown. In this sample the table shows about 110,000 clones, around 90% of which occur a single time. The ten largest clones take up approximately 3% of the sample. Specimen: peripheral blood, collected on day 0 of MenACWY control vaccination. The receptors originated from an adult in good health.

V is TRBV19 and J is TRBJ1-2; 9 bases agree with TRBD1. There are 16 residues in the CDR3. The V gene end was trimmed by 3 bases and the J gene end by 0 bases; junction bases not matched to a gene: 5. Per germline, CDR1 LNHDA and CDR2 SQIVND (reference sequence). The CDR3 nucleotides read TGTGCCAGTAGTATGGGACAGGGCGGCCCTAACTATGGCTACACCTTC. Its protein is CASSMGQGGPNYGYTF.

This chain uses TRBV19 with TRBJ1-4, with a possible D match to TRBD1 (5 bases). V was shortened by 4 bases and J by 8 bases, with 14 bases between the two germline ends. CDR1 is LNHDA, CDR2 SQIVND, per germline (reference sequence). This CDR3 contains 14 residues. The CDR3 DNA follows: TGTGCCAGTAGTAACCGGGGGAGGGGAGAAAAACTGTTTTTT. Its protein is CASSNRGRGEKLFF. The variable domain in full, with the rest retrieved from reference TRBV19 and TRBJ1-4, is DGGITQSPKYLFRKEGQNVTLSCEQNLNHDAMYWYRQDPGQGLRLIYYSQIVNDFQKGDIAEGYSVSREKKESFPLTVTSAQKNPTAFYLCASSNRGRGEKLFFGSGTQLSVL.

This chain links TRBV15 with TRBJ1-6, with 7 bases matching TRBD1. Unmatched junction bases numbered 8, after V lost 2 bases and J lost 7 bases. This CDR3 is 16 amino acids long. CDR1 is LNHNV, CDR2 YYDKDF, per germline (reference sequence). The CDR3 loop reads CATSRTPGTENSPLHF. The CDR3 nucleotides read TGTGCCACCAGCAGAACCCCGGGGACAGAAAATTCACCCCTCCACTTT.

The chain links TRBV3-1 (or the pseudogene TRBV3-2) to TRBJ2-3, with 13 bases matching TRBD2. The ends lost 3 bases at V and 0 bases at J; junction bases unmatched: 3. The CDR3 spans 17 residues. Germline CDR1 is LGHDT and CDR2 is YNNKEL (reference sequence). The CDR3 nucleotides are TGTGCCAGCAGCCAGGGACTAGCGGGGACTAGCACAGATACGCAGTATTTT. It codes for CASSQGLAGTSTDTQYF.

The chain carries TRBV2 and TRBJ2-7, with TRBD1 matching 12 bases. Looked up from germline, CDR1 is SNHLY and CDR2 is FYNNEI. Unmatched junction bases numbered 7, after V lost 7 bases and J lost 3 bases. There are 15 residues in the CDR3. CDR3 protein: CASMGTGGGYYEQYF. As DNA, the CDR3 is TGTGCCAGCATGGGGACAGGGGGCGGATACTACGAGCAGTACTTC. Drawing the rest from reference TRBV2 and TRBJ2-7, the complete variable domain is EPEVTQTPSHQVTQMGQEVILRCVPISNHLYFYWYRQILGQKVEFLVSFYNNEISEKSEIFDDQFSVERPDGSNFTLKIRSTKLEDSAMYFCASMGTGGGYYEQYFGPGTRLTVT.

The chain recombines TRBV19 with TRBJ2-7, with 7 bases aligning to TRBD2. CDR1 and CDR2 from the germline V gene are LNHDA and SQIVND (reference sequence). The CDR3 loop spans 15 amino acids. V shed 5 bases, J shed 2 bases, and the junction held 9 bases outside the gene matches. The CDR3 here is CASSVASGPPYEQYF. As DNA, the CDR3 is TGTGCCAGTAGTGTGGCTAGCGGACCCCCCTACGAGCAGTACTTC. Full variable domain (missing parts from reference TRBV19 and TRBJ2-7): DGGITQSPKYLFRKEGQNVTLSCEQNLNHDAMYWYRQDPGQGLRLIYYSQIVNDFQKGDIAEGYSVSREKKESFPLTVTSAQKNPTAFYLCASSVASGPPYEQYFGPGTRLTVT.

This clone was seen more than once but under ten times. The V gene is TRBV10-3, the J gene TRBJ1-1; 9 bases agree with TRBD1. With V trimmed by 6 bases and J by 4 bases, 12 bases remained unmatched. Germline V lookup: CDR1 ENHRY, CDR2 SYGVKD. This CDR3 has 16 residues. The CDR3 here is CAISYGQGNMATEAFF. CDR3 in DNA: TGTGCCATCAGCTACGGACAGGGGAATATGGCCACTGAAGCTTTCTTT.

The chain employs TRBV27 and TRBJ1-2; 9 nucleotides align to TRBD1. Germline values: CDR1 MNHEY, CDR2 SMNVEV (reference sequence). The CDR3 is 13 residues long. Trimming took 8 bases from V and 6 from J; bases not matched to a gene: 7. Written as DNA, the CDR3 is TGTGCCAGCTCATCTGACAGGGGGAATGGCTACACCTTC. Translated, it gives CASSSDRGNGYTF.

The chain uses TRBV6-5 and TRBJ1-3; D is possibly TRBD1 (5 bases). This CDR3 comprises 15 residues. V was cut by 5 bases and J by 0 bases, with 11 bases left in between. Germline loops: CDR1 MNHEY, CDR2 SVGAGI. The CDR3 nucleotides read TGTGCCAGCAGTCTTGGGGGGACCTCTGGAAACACCATATATTTT. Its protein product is CASSLGGTSGNTIYF.

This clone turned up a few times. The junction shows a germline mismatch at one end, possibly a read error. The CDR3 sequence: CASSLPVHEQFF. CDR3 in DNA: TGTGCTAGCAGCTTACCCGTGCATGAGCAGTTCTTC. The chain joins TRBV7-7 to TRBJ2-1; D gene unclear. CDR3 size: 12 residues. Germline assignment: CDR1 SSHAT and CDR2 FNYEAQ (reference sequence).

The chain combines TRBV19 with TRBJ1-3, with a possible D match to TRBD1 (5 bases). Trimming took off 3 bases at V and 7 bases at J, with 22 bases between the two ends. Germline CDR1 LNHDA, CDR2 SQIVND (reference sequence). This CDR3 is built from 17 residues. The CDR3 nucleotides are TGTGCCAGTAGTATGGAGATCGGGGCTGTTAGGAAGAACACCATATATTTT. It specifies CASSMEIGAVRKNTIYF. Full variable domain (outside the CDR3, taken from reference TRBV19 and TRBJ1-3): DGGITQSPKYLFRKEGQNVTLSCEQNLNHDAMYWYRQDPGQGLRLIYYSQIVNDFQKGDIAEGYSVSREKKESFPLTVTSAQKNPTAFYLCASSMEIGAVRKNTIYFGEGSWLTVV.

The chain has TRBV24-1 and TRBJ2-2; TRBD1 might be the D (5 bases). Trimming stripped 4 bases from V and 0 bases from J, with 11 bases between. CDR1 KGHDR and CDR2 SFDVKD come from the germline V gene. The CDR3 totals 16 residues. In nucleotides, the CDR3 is TGTGCCACCAGTGAAGCTGACAGCTCGAACACCGGGGAGCTGTTTTTT. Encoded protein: CATSEADSSNTGELFF.

The CDR3 sequence is CASSVGGEGLAYEQYF. CDR3 bases: TGTGCCAGCAGCGTAGGTGGGGAAGGGTTGGCCTACGAGCAGTACTTC. The chain carries TRBV9 and TRBJ2-7; no clear D. Trimming stripped 0 bases from V and 2 bases from J, with 15 bases between. In germline, CDR1 is SGDLS, CDR2 YYNGEE. This CDR3 spans 16 amino acids.

The CDR3: CASSRSRTGVTYEQYF. DNA of the CDR3: TGTGCCAGCAGTAGAAGCAGGACAGGGGTTACCTACGAGCAGTACTTC. The V call is TRBV13, the J call TRBJ2-7, with 9 nucleotides matching TRBD1. Germline CDR1 PRHDT, CDR2 FYEKMQ (reference sequence). Trimming removed 6 bases from V and 2 bases from J; junction bases left unmatched: 11. This CDR3 has 16 amino acids.

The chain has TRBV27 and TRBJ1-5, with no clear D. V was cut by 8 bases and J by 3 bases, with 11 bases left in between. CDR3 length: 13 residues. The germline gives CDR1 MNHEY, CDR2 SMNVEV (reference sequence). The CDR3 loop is CASAILSNQPQHF. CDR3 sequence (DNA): TGTGCCAGCGCTATCTTGTCCAATCAGCCCCAGCATTTT.

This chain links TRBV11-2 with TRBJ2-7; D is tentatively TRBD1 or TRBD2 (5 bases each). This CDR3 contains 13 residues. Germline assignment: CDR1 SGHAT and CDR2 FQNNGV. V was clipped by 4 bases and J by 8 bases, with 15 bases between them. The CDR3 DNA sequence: TGTGCCAGCAGCTGGGACCCCCATAGGCAGCAGTACTTC. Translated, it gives CASSWDPHRQQYF.

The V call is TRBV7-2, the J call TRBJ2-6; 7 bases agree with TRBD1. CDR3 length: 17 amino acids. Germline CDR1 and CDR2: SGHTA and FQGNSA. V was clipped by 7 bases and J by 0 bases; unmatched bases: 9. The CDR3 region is CASMGTAHSSGANVLTF. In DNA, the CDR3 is TGTGCCAGCATGGGGACAGCCCATTCCTCTGGGGCCAACGTCCTGACTTTC.